What follows are 21 T cell receptor beta chains derived from one specimen sequenced in a study of cytomegalovirus exposure and HLA in healthy donors. Repertoires were generated with immunoSEQ multiplex PCR, while TCRdb's copy carries only in-frame clones and drops some. The sample carries about 92,000 clones, 93% recorded once. Sample: PBMCs. Receptors originate from a woman between 25 and 40 years old in good health and CMV-seropositive.

The chain uses TRBV9 and TRBJ2-1; 7 bases agree with TRBD1. The CDR3 is 14 residues long. The germline CDR1 and CDR2 sequences are SGDLS and YYNGEE. Losses at the gene ends were 0 bases for V and 7 bases for J; bases not matched to a gene: 4. CDR3 sequence (DNA): TGTGCCAGCAGCGTAGCTACAGGGGTGAATGAGCAGTTCTTC. Amino acids: CASSVATGVNEQFF. The whole variable domain, remainder taken from reference TRBV9 and TRBJ2-1, is DSGVTQTPKHLITATGQRVTLRCSPRSGDLSVYWYQQSLDQGLQFLIQYYNGEERAKGNILERFSAQQFPDLHSELNLSSLELGDSALYFCASSVATGVNEQFFGPGTRLTVL.

Only one count was recorded for this clone. This chain links TRBV7-2 with TRBJ2-7; tentatively, D is TRBD2 (5 bases). The ends were cut back, 1 base at V and 4 bases at J, with 11 bases in the middle. CDR3 size: 14 residues. Germline V gives CDR1 SGHTA, CDR2 FQGNSA. CDR3 amino acids: CASSLVGVRYEQYF. Here the CDR3 DNA reads TGTGCCAGCAGCTTAGTGGGAGTAAGGTACGAGCAGTACTTC.

In its sample, this clone was seen a few times. V is TRBV7-2 and J is TRBJ2-5; D not resolved. This CDR3 has 11 residues. Germline CDR1 and CDR2: SGHTA and FQGNSA. Trimming removed 5 bases at V and 5 bases at J, with 6 bases between. For the CDR3, the DNA is TGTGCCAGCAGCATCGAGGAGACCCAGTACTTC. Protein product: CASSIEETQYF.

The V gene is TRBV7-8, the J gene TRBJ2-7, with TRBD2 matching over 9 bases. CDR3 size: 15 residues. Germline V gives CDR1 SGHVS, CDR2 FQNEAQ. V lost 4 bases to trimming and J lost 0 bases; unmatched junction nucleotides: 4. CDR3 DNA: TGTGCCAGCAGCTCGACTAGCGGCCTCTCCTACGAGCAGTACTTC. Translation: CASSSTSGLSYEQYF.

In its sample, this clone was seen once. The J gene is TRBJ2-1, the V gene TRBV13; D is perhaps TRBD2 (5 bases). Germline loops: CDR1 PRHDT, CDR2 FYEKMQ (reference sequence). V dropped 6 bases and J dropped 0 bases, with 12 bases sitting between them. The CDR3 spans 15 residues. CDR3 in amino acids: CASSKRWSSYNEQFF. CDR3 bases: TGTGCCAGCAGTAAGCGGTGGAGCTCCTACAATGAGCAGTTCTTC. Full variable domain (missing parts from reference TRBV13 and TRBJ2-1): AAGVIQSPRHLIKEKRETATLKCYPIPRHDTVYWYQQGPGQDPQFLISFYEKMQSDKGSIPDRFSAQQFSDYHSELNMSSLELGDSALYFCASSKRWSSYNEQFFGPGTRLTVL.

This chain joins TRBV6-6 and TRBJ1-1; TRBD1 agrees at 8 bases. Germline CDR1 MNHNY, CDR2 SVGAGI (reference sequence). The V and J ends lost 6 bases and 6 bases, in that order; junction bases with no gene match: 6. CDR3 length equals 13 residues. CDR3 protein: CASSLIQGAEAFF. CDR3 in DNA: TGTGCCAGCAGCCTAATACAGGGGGCTGAAGCTTTCTTT.

This clone was counted a single time. The J gene is TRBJ1-2, the V gene TRBV11-2; TRBD1 agrees at 8 bases. V shed 6 bases, J shed 4 bases, and the junction held 10 bases outside the gene matches. The length of the CDR3 is 15 residues. Germline CDR1 reads SGHAT; CDR2 reads FQNNGV. The CDR3 reads CASSASQGAVYGYTF. CDR3 DNA: TGTGCCAGCAGTGCCTCCCAGGGGGCTGTCTATGGCTACACCTTC.

The V gene is TRBV28, the J gene TRBJ2-1; possibly TRBD1 for D (6 bases). Germline V lookup: CDR1 MDHEN, CDR2 SYDVKM. Trimming took off 6 bases at V and 0 bases at J, with 12 bases between the two ends. The length of the CDR3 is 15 residues. CDR3 nucleotides: TGTGCCAGCAGGTCCGGGACATCCTCCTACAATGAGCAGTTCTTC. Encoded protein: CASRSGTSSYNEQFF.

This sequence joins TRBV9 and TRBJ2-7; tentatively, D is TRBD2 (5 bases). V was shortened by 4 bases and J by 3 bases, with 14 bases between the two germline ends. The CDR3 runs to 14 residues. The V gene's germline CDR1 is SGDLS and CDR2 YYNGEE. CDR3 DNA: TGTGCCAGCAGCCCTCGGGGAGTCGGCTACGAGCAGTACTTC. As protein: CASSPRGVGYEQYF.

The V and J genes are TRBV4-1 and TRBJ2-2; perhaps TRBD2 as D (6 bases). The CDR3 contains 17 residues. V lost 3 bases and J 4 bases, leaving 18 bases between the germline ends. CDR1 and CDR2 from the germline V gene are MGHRA and YSYEKL. CDR3 in amino acids: CASSQTGTGAGTGELFF. The CDR3 nucleotides read TGCGCCAGCAGCCAGACCGGGACTGGCGCCGGCACCGGGGAGCTGTTTTTT.

In its sample, this clone was seen once. The rearrangement uses TRBV6-5 and TRBJ1-1; D unresolved. With 5 bases removed from V and 4 bases from J, the gap between germline ends came to 11 bases. Germline loops: CDR1 MNHEY, CDR2 SVGAGI. The CDR3 runs to 13 residues. CDR3 bases: TGTGCCAGCAGTAAATACCCCGGCACTGAAGCTTTCTTT. Its translation is CASSKYPGTEAFF.

The chain combines TRBV19 with TRBJ1-5; 9 bases agree with TRBD1. The CDR3 is made up of 13 amino acids. With V trimmed by 7 bases and J by 12 bases, 10 bases remained unmatched. Looked up from germline, CDR1 is LNHDA and CDR2 is SQIVND (reference sequence). CDR3 DNA: TGTGCCAGTAAACTTACCGGGACAGGGAACCAGCATTTT. Protein product: CASKLTGTGNQHF.

This chain links TRBV19 with TRBJ2-2; D remains unclear. Per the germline V gene, CDR1 is LNHDA and CDR2 is SQIVND (reference sequence). V shed 5 bases and J shed 6 bases, with 10 bases lying between them. The CDR3 loop spans 13 amino acids. The CDR3 protein is CASSPLRAGELFF. DNA for the CDR3: TGTGCCAGTAGTCCACTCCGGGCCGGGGAGCTGTTTTTT.

The rearrangement links TRBV28 to TRBJ1-5, with a possible D match to TRBD1 (6 bases). The CDR3 runs 15 residues. Germline V gene sequence: CDR1 MDHEN, CDR2 SYDVKM. V was cut by 1 base and J by 4 bases, with 11 bases left in between. The CDR3 loop reads CASSLFQGRNQPQHF. The CDR3 DNA is TGTGCCAGCAGTTTATTCCAGGGGCGGAATCAGCCCCAGCATTTT.

The chain carries TRBV2 and TRBJ2-5, with TRBD2 matching 7 bases. V lost 7 bases and J lost 5; bases outside the gene matches: 7. CDR3 length equals 13 residues. Germline CDR1 reads SNHLY; CDR2 reads FYNNEI. CDR3 coding DNA: TGTGCCAGCACCCTTTGGGAGGGGGAGACCCAGTACTTC. It is translated as CASTLWEGETQYF.

V gene TRBV30 combines with J gene TRBJ2-7, with unresolved D. V was trimmed by 2 bases and J by 1 base, leaving 9 bases between them. Per the germline V gene, CDR1 is GTSNPN and CDR2 is SVGIG (reference sequence). This CDR3 region has 13 residues. The CDR3 region is CAWSMIGSYEQYF. The DNA for the CDR3 is TGTGCCTGGAGTATGATCGGTTCCTACGAGCAGTACTTC.

The rearrangement uses TRBV30 and TRBJ2-5; tentative D call: TRBD2 (5 bases). Germline lookup yields CDR1 GTSNPN and CDR2 SVGIG (reference sequence). The CDR3 spans 13 residues. V lost 5 bases, J lost 3 bases, and 13 bases lay in between. The CDR3 protein is CAWAKEGKETQYF. Written as DNA, the CDR3 is TGTGCCTGGGCCAAAGAGGGCAAAGAGACCCAGTACTTC.

The chain carries TRBV27 and TRBJ2-4, with 7 positions matching TRBD1. The CDR3 totals 16 residues. CDR1 MNHEY and CDR2 SMNVEV come from the germline V gene (reference sequence). The V gene end was trimmed by 5 bases and the J gene end by 2 bases; junction bases not matched to a gene: 9. The CDR3 loop reads CASSPRTRGTKNIQYF. The CDR3 nucleotides are TGTGCCAGCAGTCCCAGAACCAGGGGGACCAAAAACATTCAGTACTTC.

CDR3 bases: TGTGCCAGCAGCCCGACCGGGACTAGGAGCGAGCAGTACTTC. Translation gives CASSPTGTRSEQYF. V gene TRBV11-2 combines with J gene TRBJ2-7; 8 positions agree with TRBD2. Germline V gives CDR1 SGHAT, CDR2 FQNNGV. The CDR3 is made up of 14 amino acids. V was clipped by 5 bases and J by 6 bases; unmatched bases: 9.

The chain combines TRBV28 with TRBJ2-7, with 11 bases fitting TRBD2. CDR3 length equals 17 residues. Germline values: CDR1 MDHEN, CDR2 SYDVKM. Unmatched junction bases numbered 11, after V lost 4 bases and J lost 3 bases. CDR3: CASSSPSGRSQNYEQYF. CDR3 nucleotides: TGTGCCAGCAGTTCACCTAGCGGGAGGTCACAGAACTACGAGCAGTACTTC.

The V gene is TRBV19, the J gene TRBJ2-7; possible D gene TRBD1, 6 bases. This CDR3 is built from 14 residues. Germline CDR1 and CDR2: LNHDA and SQIVND (reference sequence). The V end was cut by 2 bases, the J end by 5 bases, with 13 bases between. CDR3 region: CASSILAGVHEQYF. CDR3 coding DNA: TGTGCCAGTAGTATATTGGCAGGGGTCCACGAGCAGTACTTC. Together with reference TRBV19 and TRBJ2-7, the CDR3 gives the full variable domain: DGGITQSPKYLFRKEGQNVTLSCEQNLNHDAMYWYRQDPGQGLRLIYYSQIVNDFQKGDIAEGYSVSREKKESFPLTVTSAQKNPTAFYLCASSILAGVHEQYFGPGTRLTVT.